These T cell receptor beta chains were read from a single sample in a study of T cells in narcolepsy. Generated by immunoSEQ multiplex PCR, the TCRdb table keeps only in-frame clones and is missing some. Of tens of thousands of clones listed, under 95% were seen once; the top ten hold about 1.2%. Source material: CD45RA- memory CD4+ T cells from PBMCs. These receptors originate from a human donor with narcolepsy. CDR3s include the opening cysteine and the closing phenylalanine or tryptophan. Each record gives: D gene, V gene, J gene, CDR3 length, clone size, CDR3 protein, CDR3 DNA. D genes are given only for firm matches. Only part of the rows carry a size: once, few, many, or a class if the clone is expanded.

d_gene: TRBD1; v_gene: TRBV7-2; j_gene: TRBJ2-3; len: 17; abundance: .; CDR3aa: CASRPGTGRSGTDTQYF; CDR3nt: TGTGCCAGCAGACCCGGGACAGGGCGGTCGGGGACAGATACGCAGTATTTT
d_gene: TRBD1; v_gene: TRBV6-6; j_gene: TRBJ1-4; len: 14; abundance: .; CDR3aa: CASSRTGEGEKLFF; CDR3nt: TGTGCCAGCAGTCGGACAGGGGAAGGCGAAAAACTGTTTTTT
d_gene: TRBD1; v_gene: TRBV18; j_gene: TRBJ2-5; len: 14; abundance: once; CDR3aa: CASSRQGLGETQYF; CDR3nt: TGTGCCAGCTCACGACAGGGATTAGGGGAGACCCAGTACTTC
d_gene: .; v_gene: TRBV2; j_gene: TRBJ2-3; len: 17; abundance: once; CDR3aa: CASRSTGLRFSTDTQYF; CDR3nt: TGTGCCAGCAGATCGACGGGACTCCGTTTTAGCACAGATACGCAGTATTTT
d_gene: TRBD1; v_gene: TRBV5-4; j_gene: TRBJ2-7; len: 15; abundance: .; CDR3aa: CASSRDRGATYEQYF; CDR3nt: TGTGCCAGCAGCCGGGACAGGGGGGCAACCTACGAGCAGTACTTC
d_gene: .; v_gene: TRBV5-6; j_gene: TRBJ1-1; len: 14; abundance: .; CDR3aa: CASSLAIGDTEAFF; CDR3nt: TGTGCCAGCAGCTTGGCCATAGGGGACACTGAAGCTTTCTTT
d_gene: .; v_gene: TRBV7-8; j_gene: TRBJ2-5; len: 14; abundance: .; CDR3aa: CASSLVRGEETQYF; CDR3nt: TGTGCCAGCAGCTTAGTGCGCGGCGAAGAGACCCAGTACTTC
d_gene: TRBD1; v_gene: TRBV6-1; j_gene: TRBJ2-5; len: 15; abundance: .; CDR3aa: CASSVRGLFMGTQYF; CDR3nt: TGTGCCAGCAGTGTTAGGGGGCTGTTTATGGGGACCCAGTACTTC
d_gene: .; v_gene: TRBV5-5; j_gene: TRBJ1-3; len: 15; abundance: .; CDR3aa: CASSLTGLGGNTIYF; CDR3nt: TGTGCCAGCAGCCTCACAGGGCTAGGAGGAAACACCATATATTTT
d_gene: .; v_gene: TRBV5-6; j_gene: TRBJ2-6; len: 13; abundance: .; CDR3aa: CAMRRSGANVLTF; CDR3nt: TGTGCCATGCGGCGGTCTGGGGCCAACGTCCTGACTTTC
d_gene: .; v_gene: TRBV29-1; j_gene: TRBJ2-3; len: 13; abundance: .; CDR3aa: CSGGGGTTDTQYF; CDR3nt: TGCAGCGGGGGGGGCGGGACCACAGATACGCAGTATTTT
d_gene: .; v_gene: TRBV6-5; j_gene: TRBJ1-3; len: 12; abundance: once; CDR3aa: CASRGSGNTIYF; CDR3nt: TGTGCCAGCAGGGGATCTGGAAACACCATATATTTT
d_gene: .; v_gene: TRBV30; j_gene: TRBJ2-6; len: 14; abundance: .; CDR3aa: CAWIRPRGANVLTF; CDR3nt: TGTGCCTGGATCCGACCGCGAGGGGCCAACGTCCTGACTTTC
d_gene: TRBD1; v_gene: TRBV6-4; j_gene: TRBJ1-1; len: 15; abundance: once; CDR3aa: CASRVQGAKNTEAFF; CDR3nt: TGTGCCAGCAGGGTCCAGGGGGCAAAGAACACTGAAGCTTTCTTT
d_gene: TRBD1; v_gene: TRBV5-1; j_gene: TRBJ2-1; len: 14; abundance: .; CDR3aa: CASTTGARVNEQFF; CDR3nt: TGCGCCAGTACGACAGGGGCGCGGGTCAATGAGCAGTTCTTC
d_gene: .; v_gene: TRBV11-3; j_gene: TRBJ2-2; len: 17; abundance: .; CDR3aa: CASSLAVGARNTGELFF; CDR3nt: TGTGCCAGCAGCTTAGCAGTCGGGGCAAGGAACACCGGGGAGCTGTTTTTT
d_gene: TRBD1; v_gene: TRBV29-1; j_gene: TRBJ1-5; len: 18; abundance: .; CDR3aa: CSVVFGTGGAIGNQPQHF; CDR3nt: TGCAGCGTTGTGTTTGGGACAGGGGGCGCAATCGGCAATCAGCCCCAGCATTTT
d_gene: TRBD1; v_gene: TRBV6-1; j_gene: TRBJ2-3; len: 13; abundance: .; CDR3aa: CASSKLQGDTQYF; CDR3nt: TGTGCCAGCAGTAAATTACAGGGGGATACGCAGTATTTT
d_gene: TRBD1; v_gene: TRBV9; j_gene: TRBJ2-5; len: 15; abundance: .; CDR3aa: CASSPSTGAQETQYF; CDR3nt: TGTGCCAGCAGCCCCTCGACAGGGGCCCAAGAGACCCAGTACTTC
d_gene: TRBD2; v_gene: TRBV19; j_gene: TRBJ2-3; len: 16; abundance: .; CDR3aa: CASSILSGTSTDTQYF; CDR3nt: TGTGCCAGTAGTATTCTCAGCGGGACTAGCACAGATACGCAGTATTTT
d_gene: TRBD2; v_gene: TRBV4-1; j_gene: TRBJ2-1; len: 14; abundance: once; CDR3aa: CASSQPGLKNEQFF; CDR3nt: TGCGCCAGCAGCCAGCCGGGACTAAAGAATGAGCAGTTCTTC
d_gene: TRBD1; v_gene: TRBV19; j_gene: TRBJ1-5; len: 14; abundance: .; CDR3aa: CASSIRQGYQPQHF; CDR3nt: TGTGCCAGTAGTATTCGACAGGGGTATCAGCCCCAGCATTTT
d_gene: TRBD1; v_gene: TRBV6-5; j_gene: TRBJ1-4; len: 14; abundance: .; CDR3aa: CASKSTGTLGKLFF; CDR3nt: TGTGCCAGCAAGTCGACAGGGACCTTGGGAAAACTGTTTTTT
d_gene: .; v_gene: TRBV29-1; j_gene: TRBJ2-1; len: 17; abundance: .; CDR3aa: CSVEASARLSSYNEQFF; CDR3nt: TGCAGCGTTGAAGCCTCCGCGCGGTTAAGCTCCTACAATGAGCAGTTCTTC
d_gene: .; v_gene: TRBV15; j_gene: TRBJ2-2; len: 15; abundance: .; CDR3aa: CATSRPGLGTGELFF; CDR3nt: TGTGCCACCAGCAGACCCGGACTTGGGACCGGGGAGCTGTTTTTT
d_gene: .; v_gene: TRBV2; j_gene: TRBJ2-7; len: 19; abundance: .; CDR3aa: CASRISPFAQGSEAYEQYF; CDR3nt: TGTGCCAGCAGAATTTCGCCGTTCGCCCAGGGCAGTGAAGCCTACGAGCAGTACTTC
d_gene: .; v_gene: TRBV10-1; j_gene: TRBJ2-6; len: 19; abundance: .; CDR3aa: CASSNNPRSHKSRANVLTF; CDR3nt: TGCGCCAGCAGTAATAACCCAAGATCGCACAAAAGTCGGGCCAACGTCCTGACTTTC
d_gene: TRBD1; v_gene: TRBV28; j_gene: TRBJ1-1; len: 14; abundance: .; CDR3aa: CASSRTGGKTEAFF; CDR3nt: TGTGCCAGCAGTAGGACAGGGGGAAAGACTGAAGCTTTCTTT
d_gene: .; v_gene: TRBV5-8; j_gene: TRBJ1-5; len: 13; abundance: .; CDR3aa: CASSLPNNQPQHF; CDR3nt: TGTGCCAGCAGCTTGCCGAACAATCAGCCCCAGCATTTT
d_gene: .; v_gene: TRBV2; j_gene: TRBJ2-4; len: 15; abundance: .; CDR3aa: CASSLQALGKNIQYF; CDR3nt: TGTGCCAGCAGCCTACAGGCTCTGGGCAAAAACATTCAGTACTTC
d_gene: .; v_gene: TRBV20-1; j_gene: TRBJ1-2; len: 11; abundance: once; CDR3aa: CSAREERGYTF; CDR3nt: TGCAGTGCTAGAGAGGAGAGAGGCTACACCTTC
d_gene: .; v_gene: TRBV7-9; j_gene: TRBJ1-5; len: 16; abundance: .; CDR3aa: CASSAVGGGGNQPQHF; CDR3nt: TGTGCCAGCAGCGCCGTGGGGGGGGGCGGCAATCAGCCCCAGCATTTT